The 19 T cell receptor beta chains reported below all come from one sample, sequenced in a study of blood T cell repertoires in COVID-19. Sequencing used immunoSEQ multiplex PCR; TCRdb keeps in-frame clones, though not all of them. In the table there are about 95,000 clones, around 90% of which are singletons. The sequenced material came from peripheral blood. The receptors were sampled from a woman in her forties or fifties in a cohort sampled during active COVID-19.

The sample holds one count of this clone. Germline is not matched at one junction end, which may reflect a read error. The chain uses TRBV6-4 and TRBJ1-2; TRBD1 agrees at 8 bases. This CDR3 has 13 residues. The germline V gene has CDR1 MRHNA and CDR2 SNTAGT. As DNA, the CDR3 is TGTGCCAGCAAACCTGGGACAGGAGGCGGTGGCGCCTTC. The encoded protein is CASKPGTGGGGAF.

This clone was picked up one time. CDR3 nucleotide sequence: TGTGCCAGCAGTGCCGGGTGGTATTCACCCCTCCACTTT. Its protein is CASSAGWYSPLHF. The chain carries TRBV27 and TRBJ1-6; D remains ambiguous. Deletions cut 5 bases from V and 8 bases from J, with 10 bases between. The V gene's germline CDR1 is MNHEY and CDR2 SMNVEV (reference sequence). This CDR3 region has 13 residues.

The chain has TRBV18 and TRBJ2-5; no clear D gene. Trimming removed 0 bases at V and 5 bases at J, with 10 bases between. Germline-derived CDR1 and CDR2 are KGHSH and LQKENI. This CDR3 comprises 14 residues. The CDR3 spells CASSPPPFGETQYF. The CDR3 nucleotides read TGTGCCAGCTCACCACCGCCCTTCGGGGAGACCCAGTACTTC. The full variable domain, rest sourced from reference TRBV18 and TRBJ2-5, is NAGVMQNPRHLVRRRGQEARLRCSPMKGHSHVYWYRQLPEEGLKFMVYLQKENIIDESGMPKERFSAEFPKEGPSILRIQQVVRGDSAAYFCASSPPPFGETQYFGPGTRLLVL.

This chain connects TRBV7-9 to TRBJ2-3, with 9 bases fitting TRBD2. Trimming removed 4 bases from V and 1 base from J; junction bases left unmatched: 6. The CDR3 is 16 residues long. Germline V gives CDR1 SEHNR, CDR2 FQNEAQ (reference sequence). CDR3 sequence: CASSWGAGGGTDTQYF. CDR3 coding DNA: TGTGCCAGCAGCTGGGGCGCGGGAGGGGGCACAGATACGCAGTATTTT. Looking up the rest from reference TRBV7-9 and TRBJ2-3 gives the full variable domain: DTGVSQNPRHKITKRGQNVTFRCDPISEHNRLYWYRQTLGQGPEFLTYFQNEAQLEKSRLLSDRFSAERPKGSFSTLEIQRTEQGDSAMYLCASSWGAGGGTDTQYFGPGTRLTVL.

The chain carries TRBV6-5 and TRBJ2-1; D not certain. The CDR3 is 14 residues long. V dropped 4 bases and J dropped 9 bases, with 16 bases sitting between them. In germline, CDR1 is MNHEY, CDR2 SVGAGI. The CDR3 DNA is TGTGCCAGCAGTTTAGACCGATCTAGTATTGAGCAGTTCTTC. Protein: CASSLDRSSIEQFF.

This clone was seen just once. The gene calls are TRBV7-3 and TRBJ1-1; TRBD1 might be the D (5 bases). In germline, CDR1 is SGHTA, CDR2 FQGTGA. The V end lost 5 bases, the J end lost 5 bases, and 12 bases lay between the germline ends. The CDR3 is 13 amino acids. For the CDR3, the DNA is TGTGCCAGCAGCCGAGACAGATCGACTGAAGCTTTCTTT. Amino acid sequence: CASSRDRSTEAFF.

This clone appeared once. The chain employs TRBV7-3 and TRBJ2-1; 10 bases fit TRBD2. V gave up 2 bases and J gave up 1 base; unmatched junction bases: 5. CDR1 and CDR2 (germline): SGHTA, FQGTGA. This CDR3 has 17 amino acids. The CDR3 region is CASSLGLAGVSYNEQFF. The DNA of the CDR3 is TGTGCCAGCAGCTTAGGGCTAGCGGGAGTTTCCTACAATGAGCAGTTCTTC. Variable domain in full (rest from reference TRBV7-3 and TRBJ2-1): GAGVSQTPSNKVTEKGKYVELRCDPISGHTALYWYRQSLGQGPEFLIYFQGTGAADDSGLPNDRFFAVRPEGSVSTLKIQRTERGDSAVYLCASSLGLAGVSYNEQFFGPGTRLTVL.

The V call is TRBV5-1, the J call TRBJ1-1; the D is unclear. Germline V gene lookup returns CDR1 SGHRS and CDR2 YFSETQ. The V and J ends lost 0 bases and 0 bases respectively, with 3 bases between them. The CDR3 is 13 amino acids. CDR3 amino acids: CASSLDMNTEAFF. CDR3 sequence (DNA): TGCGCCAGCAGCTTGGACATGAACACTGAAGCTTTCTTT.

The chain joins TRBV24-1 to TRBJ2-3; 7 nucleotides agree with TRBD2. The CDR3 is 16 amino acids. CDR1 and CDR2 (germline): KGHDR, SFDVKD. V lost 4 bases, J lost 0 bases, and 6 bases stayed unmatched. The CDR3 DNA reads as TGTGCCACCAGTGACGCTAGCGGCCTCAGCACAGATACGCAGTATTTT. This translates into CATSDASGLSTDTQYF.

The chain links TRBV20-1 to TRBJ1-2, with D maybe TRBD1 (5 bases). V lost 5 bases and J 14 bases, leaving 18 bases between the germline ends. The germline V gene encodes CDR1 DFQATT and CDR2 SNEGSKA (reference sequence). The CDR3 covers 11 residues. The CDR3 nucleotides read TGCAGTGCTCGACAGCAAATCGATGAGACCTTC. It encodes CSARQQIDETF.

The chain joins TRBV7-9 to TRBJ2-6, with 12 bases lining up with TRBD1. This CDR3 spans 17 amino acids. Looked up from germline, CDR1 is SEHNR and CDR2 is FQNEAQ (reference sequence). The CDR3 DNA reads TGTGCTGCCGGATCGGGACAGGGGGCTTCTGGGGCCAACGTCCTGACTTTC. Translation gives CAAGSGQGASGANVLTF.

The V call is TRBV29-1, the J call TRBJ2-2, with D unresolved. The CDR3 spans 12 residues. Trimming stripped 7 bases from V and 0 bases from J, with 6 bases between. Germline loops: CDR1 SQVTM, CDR2 ANQGSEA. CDR3 protein: CSAQSNTGELFF. CDR3 sequence (DNA): TGCAGCGCTCAGTCGAACACCGGGGAGCTGTTTTTT.

This clone appeared a few times. The chain links TRBV10-3 to TRBJ1-6; no clear D gene. This CDR3 has 13 amino acids. V lost 8 bases and J lost 8, with 13 bases in between. CDR1 ENHRY and CDR2 SYGVKD come from the germline V gene. CDR3 nucleotides: TGTGCCATCGGCACAGCCTGGGATTCACCCCTCCACTTT. Protein: CAIGTAWDSPLHF.

The rearrangement uses TRBV28 and TRBJ1-1; possible D gene TRBD1, 6 bases. Deletions cut 5 bases from V and 0 bases from J, with 22 bases between. Germline-derived CDR1 and CDR2 are MDHEN and SYDVKM. This CDR3 spans 18 amino acids. The CDR3 loop is CASSPSSPRGTMNTEAFF. DNA for the CDR3: TGTGCCAGCAGTCCCTCAAGCCCCAGGGGTACCATGAACACTGAAGCTTTCTTT.

CDR3 region: CASRLEGQTMNTEAFF. CDR3 DNA: TGTGCAAGTCGCTTAGAAGGGCAGACTATGAACACTGAAGCTTTCTTT. This rearrangement joins TRBV12-2 to TRBJ1-1. TRBV12-2 is designated a pseudogene. CDR3 size: 16 residues.

The CDR3, as DNA: TGTGCCAGTAGTATAGTCGGTAACAGGTACAATGAGCAGTTCTTC. Translated, it gives CASSIVGNRYNEQFF. The chain employs TRBV19 and TRBJ2-1; a possible D gene is TRBD1 (5 bases). Trimming pared 1 base from V and 4 bases from J, leaving 11 bases between. This CDR3 comprises 15 residues. The germline V gene has CDR1 LNHDA and CDR2 SQIVND (reference sequence).

V gene TRBV5-4 combines with J gene TRBJ2-1; D uncertain. V was trimmed by 0 bases and J by 6 bases, leaving 13 bases between them. Germline V gives CDR1 SGHNT, CDR2 YYREEE (reference sequence). This CDR3 spans 15 amino acids. CDR3 in amino acids: CASSLADTAPNEQFF. In DNA, the CDR3 is TGTGCCAGCAGCTTGGCCGACACCGCTCCCAATGAGCAGTTCTTC.

The chain is built from TRBV5-1 and TRBJ2-5, with a possible D match to TRBD2 (5 bases). Germline V CDR1 and CDR2: SGHRS, YFSETQ. This CDR3 has 19 residues. With 0 bases removed from V and 2 bases from J, the gap between germline ends came to 23 bases. The CDR3 region is CASSLDRGERPNSQETQYF. DNA for the CDR3: TGCGCCAGCAGCTTGGATCGTGGGGAGCGGCCAAATTCACAAGAGACCCAGTACTTC.

The V gene is TRBV3-1 (or the pseudogene TRBV3-2), the J gene TRBJ1-3; no definite D call. CDR1 and CDR2 from the germline V gene are LGHDT and YNNKEL (reference sequence). The CDR3 has 12 residues. The V and J ends lost 7 bases and 3 bases respectively, with 7 bases between them. Here the CDR3 reads CASNSDGNTIYF. In DNA form, the CDR3 reads TGTGCCAGCAACAGTGATGGAAACACCATATATTTT.